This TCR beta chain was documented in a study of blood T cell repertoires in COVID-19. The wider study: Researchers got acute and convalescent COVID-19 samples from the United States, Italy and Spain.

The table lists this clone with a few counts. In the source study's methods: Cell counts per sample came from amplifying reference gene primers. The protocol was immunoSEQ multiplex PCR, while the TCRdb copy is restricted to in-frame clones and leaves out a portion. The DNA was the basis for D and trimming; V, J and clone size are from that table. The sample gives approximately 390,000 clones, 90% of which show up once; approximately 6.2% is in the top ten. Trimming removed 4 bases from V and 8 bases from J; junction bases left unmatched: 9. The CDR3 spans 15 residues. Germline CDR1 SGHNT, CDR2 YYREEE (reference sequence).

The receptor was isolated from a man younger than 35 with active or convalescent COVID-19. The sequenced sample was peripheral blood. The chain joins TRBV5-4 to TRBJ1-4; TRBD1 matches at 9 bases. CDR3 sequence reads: CASSPNRGLGEKLFF. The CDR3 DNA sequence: TGTGCCAGCAGCCCCAACAGGGGGCTTGGGGAAAAACTGTTTTTT.